These 13 T cell receptor beta chains came from one sample sequenced in a study of siplizumab effects on memory and regulatory T cells. Sequencing was performed with immunoSEQ multiplex PCR; in TCRdb, only in-frame clones are kept and a portion is missing. The data contain about 100,000 clones, around 94% of them singletons. The sequenced sample consisted of non-Treg CD4+ T cells sorted from blood. Every receptor here comes from a human donor in good health.

Only one count was recorded for this clone. The chain links TRBV4-1 to TRBJ2-3; D possibly corresponds to TRBD2 (5 bases). The CDR3 consists of 18 residues. Germline-derived CDR1 and CDR2 are MGHRA and YSYEKL. Between the trimmed V and J ends, which lost 1 base and 2 bases, there was a span of 19 bases. This CDR3 is CASSQGMLSSPYTDTQYF. CDR3 in DNA: TGCGCCAGCAGCCAAGGGATGCTGTCTAGCCCTTACACAGATACGCAGTATTTT.

This CDR3 is CASSLATPAGVDNEQFF. CDR3 DNA sequence: TGCGCCAGCAGCTTGGCTACCCCAGCGGGAGTAGACAATGAGCAGTTCTTC. The rearrangement uses TRBV5-1 and TRBJ2-1; 8 nucleotides match TRBD2. This CDR3 has 17 residues. J was trimmed by 5 bases and V by 0 bases; bases with no gene match: 10. Germline V gene data show CDR1 as SGHRS and CDR2 as YFSETQ.

This rearrangement joins TRBV29-1 to TRBJ2-7; 7 bases are shared with TRBD2. CDR3 length equals 13 residues. The ends lost 6 bases at V and 3 bases at J; junction bases unmatched: 8. Germline values: CDR1 SQVTM, CDR2 ANQGSEA. The CDR3 is CSVSGVALYEQYF. The CDR3 region has the DNA TGCAGCGTCAGCGGGGTAGCCCTCTACGAGCAGTACTTC.

V and J are TRBV5-6 and TRBJ1-1, with a weak D call TRBD1 (6 bases). This CDR3 is built from 16 residues. Germline loops: CDR1 SGHDT, CDR2 YYEEEE. The V end was cut by 5 bases, the J end by 6 bases, with 23 bases between. This CDR3 reads CASSRGTGGWYSEAFF. The CDR3 nucleotides are TGTGCCAGCAGTAGGGGTACGGGGGGCTGGTACTCTGAAGCTTTCTTT.

This rearrangement joins TRBV15 to TRBJ1-1; TRBD1 is a possible D gene (6 bases). Germline V lookup: CDR1 LNHNV, CDR2 YYDKDF (reference sequence). The CDR3 length is 14 residues. V was pared by 4 bases and J by 10 bases, with 19 bases between. The CDR3 loop is CATSTRTTGSPAFF. CDR3 nucleotides: TGTGCCACCAGCACCCGGACTACAGGGTCCCCAGCTTTCTTT.

The V call is TRBV7-2, the J call TRBJ2-3, with D unresolved. Germline lookup yields CDR1 SGHTA and CDR2 FQGNSA. Trimming took 5 bases from V and 2 from J, leaving 8 bases between them. The CDR3 extends over 13 amino acids. CDR3 in amino acids: CASSPSYTDTQYF. CDR3 DNA: TGTGCCAGCAGCCCAAGCTACACAGATACGCAGTATTTT.

V gene TRBV9 combines with J gene TRBJ2-2; 11 positions match TRBD2. The CDR3 consists of 16 residues. V dropped 4 bases and J dropped 3; count of bases not matched to a gene: 5. Germline loops: CDR1 SGDLS, CDR2 YYNGEE. The CDR3: CASSQGTSGYTGELFF. In nucleotides, the CDR3 is TGTGCCAGCAGCCAAGGGACTAGCGGCTACACCGGGGAGCTGTTTTTT.

This chain uses TRBV19 with TRBJ1-1; no clear D gene. Trimming stripped 1 base from V and 1 base from J, with 7 bases between. There are 14 residues in the CDR3. Germline V gene sequence: CDR1 LNHDA, CDR2 SQIVND (reference sequence). In nucleotides, the CDR3 is TGTGCCAGTAGTATAGGGGCGGCGAACACTGAAGCTTTCTTT. Protein sequence: CASSIGAANTEAFF.

The V call is TRBV28, the J call TRBJ2-2, with D possibly called TRBD1 or TRBD2 (5 bases each). V was shortened by 8 bases and J by 0 bases, with 16 bases between the two germline ends. In germline, CDR1 is MDHEN, CDR2 SYDVKM. The CDR3 is 16 amino acids. CDR3 region: CASHAPGRTNTGELFF. The CDR3 DNA sequence: TGTGCCAGCCACGCCCCGGGGCGAACGAACACCGGGGAGCTGTTTTTT.

The V gene is TRBV28, the J gene TRBJ1-5; no definite D call. The CDR3 has 14 residues. Germline V gene data show CDR1 as MDHEN and CDR2 as SYDVKM. Between the trimmed V and J ends, which lost 6 bases and 0 bases, there was a span of 9 bases. CDR3 protein: CASRPTYSNQPQHF. The DNA of the CDR3 is TGTGCCAGCAGGCCGACCTATAGCAATCAGCCCCAGCATTTT.

This chain joins TRBV18 and TRBJ1-2; 9 nucleotides match TRBD1. Trimming at V came to 6 bases and at J to 6 bases, leaving 5 bases not matched to a gene. Germline assignment: CDR1 KGHSH and CDR2 LQKENI. The CDR3 consists of 13 residues. CDR3 region: CASSRDRDDGYTF. The DNA for the CDR3 is TGTGCCAGCTCCCGGGACAGGGATGATGGCTACACCTTC.

Of note for this clone: This specimen includes other DNA sequences encoding the same CDR3. The chain has TRBV5-1 and TRBJ2-7; D is perhaps TRBD2 (6 bases). The V end lost 0 bases, the J end lost 0 bases, and 7 bases lay between the germline ends. This CDR3 contains 14 residues. The germline gives CDR1 SGHRS, CDR2 YFSETQ. For the CDR3, the DNA is TGCGCCAGCAGCTTGGCCGGGAGCTCCTACGAGCAGTACTTC. As protein: CASSLAGSSYEQYF.

This sequence joins TRBV9 and TRBJ2-7; D might be TRBD1 or TRBD2, each matching 5 bases. With 4 bases removed from V and 2 bases from J, the gap between germline ends came to 16 bases. The CDR3 covers 15 residues. Germline CDR1 and CDR2: SGDLS and YYNGEE. The CDR3 loop reads CASSPRVGAPYEQYF. CDR3 DNA sequence: TGTGCCAGCAGCCCGAGGGTTGGGGCCCCCTACGAGCAGTACTTC.